The rows below give T cell receptor beta chains drawn from one sample of a study of blood T cell repertoires in COVID-19. Measured with immunoSEQ multiplex PCR; TCRdb has only the in-frame clones, and not every one. The sample consists of some 300,000 clones, under 90% of them appearing once. Specimen: PBMCs or T cells enriched from blood (not recorded which). The receptors come from a woman aged 45-60 years who had been exposed to COVID-19. Both conserved end residues are part of each CDR3. The order of the fields is clone size, V gene, D gene, J gene, CDR3 protein, CDR3 DNA. D genes are given only for firm matches. Rows may omit the clone size; those that give it use once, few, many or a size class.

>NA|TRBV7-6|NA|TRBJ1-6
CASSPGGNSPLHF
TGTGCCAGCAGCCCTGGAGGTAATTCACCCCTCCACTTT
>NA|TRBV19|TRBD2|TRBJ2-5
CASSEASGAQETQYF
TGTGCCAGTAGCGAAGCTAGCGGGGCCCAAGAGACCCAGTACTTC
>NA|TRBV24-1|TRBD1|TRBJ2-7
CATSDTGQGAHEQYF
TGTGCCACCAGTGACACCGGACAGGGGGCCCACGAGCAGTACTTC
>NA|TRBV6-6|TRBD1|TRBJ1-2
CASSRSDRVQINGYTF
TGTGCCAGCAGTCGATCGGACAGGGTTCAGATTAATGGCTACACCTTC
>NA|TRBV28|TRBD1|TRBJ2-1
CASKPPPGTGFYNEQFF
TGTGCCAGCAAGCCCCCTCCTGGGACAGGGTTTTACAATGAGCAGTTCTTC
>NA|TRBV7-2|TRBD2|TRBJ2-1
CASSPGSSGGALRNEQFF
TGTGCCAGCAGCCCCGGGTCTAGCGGGGGTGCTCTTCGGAATGAGCAGTTCTTC
>NA|TRBV2|NA|TRBJ2-2
CASSKGQRHVGELFF
TGTGCCAGCAGTAAAGGCCAGCGCCATGTCGGGGAGCTGTTTTTT
>once|TRBV6-5|NA|TRBJ1-2
CASSYSNYGYTF
TGTGCCAGCAGTTACAGCAACTATGGCTACACCTTC
>NA|TRBV3-1/TRBV3-2|TRBD1|TRBJ2-3
CASSPYLNHTGTGRRHTQYF
TGTGCCAGCAGCCCGTACCTTAATCACACCGGGACAGGCCGGAGGCATACGCAGTATTTT
>NA|TRBV27|NA|TRBJ2-7
CASYGKSSYEQYF
TGTGCCAGCTACGGGAAAAGCTCCTACGAGCAGTACTTC
>NA|TRBV27|TRBD1|TRBJ1-1
CASRQGANTEAFF
TGTGCCTCTAGACAGGGGGCGAACACTGAAGCTTTCTTT
>NA|TRBV21-1|NA|TRBJ2-7
CASSKLRDRGRYEQYF
TGTGCCAGCAGCAAACTCAGAGACAGGGGGCGGTACGAGCAGTACTTC
>once|TRBV28|TRBD1|TRBJ2-7
CASGGQGGSYEQYF
TGTGCCAGCGGCGGACAGGGTGGTTCCTACGAGCAGTACTTC
>NA|TRBV27|NA|TRBJ1-2
CASSLSEGYGYTF
TGTGCCAGCAGTTTATCAGAGGGTTATGGCTACACCTTC
>NA|TRBV15|NA|TRBJ2-5
CATSRDQYLQETQYF
TGTGCCACCAGCAGAGATCAGTACCTCCAAGAGACCCAGTACTTC
>NA|TRBV5-1|NA|TRBJ2-1
CASSLTGTDNEQFF
TGCGCCAGCAGTCTGACGGGAACAGACAATGAGCAGTTCTTC
>few|TRBV27|NA|TRBJ1-1
CASSLSRITEAFF
TGTGCCAGCAGTCTTTCGCGTATCACTGAAGCTTTCTTT
>once|TRBV5-6|TRBD1|TRBJ2-7
CASSGKGTGIYEQYF
TGTGCCAGCAGTGGGAAAGGGACAGGGATCTACGAGCAGTACTTC
>NA|TRBV19|NA|TRBJ2-1
CASSSIDRFNEQFF
TGTGCCAGTAGTTCGATAGACAGATTCAATGAGCAGTTCTTC
>NA|TRBV4-2|TRBD2|TRBJ2-7
CASSQGGGGASEQYF
TGTGCCAGCAGCCAAGGGGGCGGGGGGGCTTCCGAGCAGTACTTC
>NA|TRBV7-9|NA|TRBJ1-3
CASSYRRGRAVTGNTIYF
TGTGCCAGCAGCTACCGCAGGGGCAGGGCAGTGACTGGAAACACCATATATTTT
>NA|TRBV20-1|NA|TRBJ1-1
CSASPRDTEAFF
TGCAGTGCTAGTCCCAGGGACACTGAAGCTTTCTTT
>NA|TRBV30|NA|TRBJ2-7
CAWSVAGSYEQYF
TGTGCCTGGAGTGTAGCAGGGTCCTACGAGCAGTACTTC